The clone carrying this T cell receptor (beta chain) was found many times. Antigen: not known. These data are taken from a study of T cells after yellow fever vaccination. Study-level findings and limits: Though weaker, the secondary response peaked faster, on day 5 versus 15.

Each CDR3 protein gets one entry after TCRdb re-called the 5' RACE reads with MiXCR. The data show roughly 120,000 distinct CDR3 sequences, 6.5% to 8% seen once. This CDR3 has 14 residues. Trimming stripped 5 bases from V and 5 bases from J, with 16 bases between. Germline CDR1 SGHAT, CDR2 FQNNGV. The sample here was CD4+ T cells sorted from PBMCs, taken 10 days after the first yellow fever vaccination. The TCR originated in a young man who received the YFV17D yellow fever vaccine. The chain couples TRBV11-2 to TRBJ2-7, with D perhaps matching TRBD1 or TRBD2 (5 bases each). Here the CDR3 DNA reads TGTGCCAGCAGCGGGCTGAGGGGAAGAAACGAGCAGTACGTC. Its protein is CASSGLRGRNEQYV.